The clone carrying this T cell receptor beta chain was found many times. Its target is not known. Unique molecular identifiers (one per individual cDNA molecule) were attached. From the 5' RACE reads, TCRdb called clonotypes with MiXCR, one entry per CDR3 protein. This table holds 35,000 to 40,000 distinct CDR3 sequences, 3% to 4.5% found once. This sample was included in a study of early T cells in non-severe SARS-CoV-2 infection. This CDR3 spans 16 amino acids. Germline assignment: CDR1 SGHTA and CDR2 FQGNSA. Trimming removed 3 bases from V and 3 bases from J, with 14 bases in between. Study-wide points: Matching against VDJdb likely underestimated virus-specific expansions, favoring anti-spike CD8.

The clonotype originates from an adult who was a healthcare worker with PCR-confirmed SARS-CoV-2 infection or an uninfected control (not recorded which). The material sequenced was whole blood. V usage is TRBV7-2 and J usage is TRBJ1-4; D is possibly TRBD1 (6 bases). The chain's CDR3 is CASSFTGPGANEKLFF. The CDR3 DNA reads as TGTGCCAGCAGCTTTACCGGGCCAGGGGCTAATGAAAAACTGTTTTTT.